Given below is one T cell receptor (beta chain) in context. Antigen specificity is unknown. These data belong to a study of T-cell memory formation after mild COVID-19. Findings and limits, study-wide: A balance of CD4 and CD8 characterized clones contracting day 15 to 85, whereas later expanders leaned CD4+.

MiXCR, run by TCRdb on the 5' RACE reads, gives a single entry per CDR3 protein. This table holds around 310,000 distinct CDR3 sequences, under 25% found once. The CDR3 has 14 amino acids. Germline-derived CDR1 and CDR2 are SGHTA and FQGNSA. Trimming removed 8 bases at V and 0 bases at J, with 12 bases between. This TCR was sampled from a young man who had mild COVID-19 (a few samples of this study predate the infection). Cell type and time point are not known. The V and J genes are TRBV7-2 and TRBJ2-3, with a tentative D call TRBD2 (6 bases). Sample: PBMCs or a T cell subset sorted from them (not recorded which). The CDR3: CASAAGRSTDTQYF. CDR3 nucleotide sequence: TGTGCCAGCGCTGCGGGGCGAAGCACAGATACGCAGTATTTT. The full variable domain, its missing parts supplied by reference TRBV7-2 and TRBJ2-3, is GAGVSQSPSNKVTEKGKDVELRCDPISGHTALYWYRQSLGQGLEFLIYFQGNSAPDKSGLPSDRFSAERTGGSVSTLTIQRTQQEDSAVYLCASAAGRSTDTQYFGPGTRLTVL.